These T cell receptor beta chains were read from a single sample in a study of monozygotic twins with inflammatory bowel disease. TCRdb derives one entry per CDR3 protein from the 5' RACE reads, leaving out DNA. The ten top clones account for over 10%, within a sample of about 110,000 distinct CDR3 sequences. Sequenced input: blood. Source of these receptors: a human donor with ulcerative colitis or Crohn's disease, or a healthy co-twin of an affected twin (not recorded which). Both conserved end residues are part of each CDR3. Only part of the rows carry a size: once, few, many, or a class if the clone is expanded.

V	size	J	CDR3
TRBV7-9	.	TRBJ1-1	CASSRTGVSEAFF
TRBV2	.	TRBJ1-2	CASTGGILYGYTF
TRBV27	.	TRBJ1-3	CASSARALPGNTIYF
TRBV6-2/TRBV6-3	large	TRBJ2-7	CASNGGSSYEQYF
TRBV7-2	.	TRBJ2-1	CASSAYQGYNEQFF
TRBV20-1	.	TRBJ2-3	CSATILAGTTDTQYF
TRBV7-6	.	TRBJ2-3	CASSPWSPTSGLDTQYF
TRBV20-1	.	TRBJ1-6	CSAYTGQSNSPLHF
TRBV24-1	.	TRBJ2-5	CATSGGGVETQYF
TRBV6-5	.	TRBJ2-4	CASSYVDLGGAKNIQYF
TRBV4-3	.	TRBJ2-5	CASSQEGWRGTQYF
TRBV5-4	.	TRBJ2-3	CASSLQRGDHTDTQYF
TRBV20-1	.	TRBJ1-3	CSAGIPSSGNTIYF
TRBV27	.	TRBJ2-5	CASSLSPGAGQETQYF
TRBV20-1	.	TRBJ2-5	CSASSFGETQYF
TRBV20-1	.	TRBJ2-1	CSASLAFEQFF
TRBV7-8	.	TRBJ1-1	CASSPRRLNTEAFF
TRBV20-1	.	TRBJ2-1	CSASQGALREGRRDF
TRBV4-1	.	TRBJ2-1	CASSALGAASYNEQFF
TRBV6-1	.	TRBJ1-2	CASSPRALGDYGYTF
TRBV7-2	.	TRBJ1-4	CASSRQTGGNEKLFF
TRBV20-1	.	TRBJ2-7	CSARAESSYEQYF
TRBV6-4	.	TRBJ1-3	CASSDSSEPGNTIYF
TRBV9	.	TRBJ2-7	CASSSRGTGRAYEQYF
TRBV19	.	TRBJ2-5	CASSVTALAGETQYF